These 14 T cell receptor beta chains came from one sample sequenced in a study of beta chain features in type 1 diabetes. Notes on the study in general: The study found moderately but significantly shorter TCRB CDR3s in all four CD4+ subsets of Type 1 diabetes patients.

For these TCRs, the target antigens are not known. The whole isolated RNA underwent reverse transcription, so sequencing captured expressed TCRB transcripts. The data were produced by immunoSEQ multiplex PCR, yet TCRdb's version contains in-frame clones alone and is incomplete. The sample has around 30,000 clones, 65% seen once. Sequenced sample: Tregs from blood. The receptors come from a woman aged 25 to 39 with type 1 diabetes.

This clone was seen only a few times. The V call is TRBV7-2, the J call TRBJ2-5; TRBD2 agrees at 7 bases. The CDR3 consists of 14 residues. V gave up 5 bases and J gave up 5 bases; unmatched junction bases: 8. Per germline, CDR1 SGHTA and CDR2 FQGNSA. The CDR3 loop is CASSRGGSRETQYF. CDR3 nucleotides: TGTGCCAGCAGCCGTGGCGGGAGCAGGGAGACCCAGTACTTC. Full variable domain (remainder filled in from reference TRBV7-2 and TRBJ2-5): GAGVSQSPSNKVTEKGKDVELRCDPISGHTALYWYRQSLGQGLEFLIYFQGNSAPDKSGLPSDRFSAERTGGSVSTLTIQRTQQEDSAVYLCASSRGGSRETQYFGPGTRLLVL.

The J gene is TRBJ2-1, the V gene TRBV5-1; 7 bases map to TRBD2. V gave up 2 bases and J gave up 1 base; unmatched junction bases: 3. This CDR3 contains 15 residues. CDR1 is SGHRS, CDR2 YFSETQ, per germline. The CDR3 nucleotides are TGCGCCAGCAGCTTTCGGCGGGAGTCCTACAATGAGCAGTTCTTC. Amino acid sequence: CASSFRRESYNEQFF.

The gene calls are TRBV6-5 and TRBJ2-3, with 8 bases matching TRBD1. Looked up from germline, CDR1 is MNHEY and CDR2 is SVGAGI. The CDR3 totals 14 residues. The V gene end was trimmed by 2 bases and the J gene end by 6 bases; junction bases not matched to a gene: 4. The CDR3 DNA reads as TGTGCCAGCAGTTACCCCCACAGGGGGGATACGCAGTATTTT. Amino acids: CASSYPHRGDTQYF.

This rearrangement joins TRBV30 to TRBJ1-1; no reliable D call. The germline V gene encodes CDR1 GTSNPN and CDR2 SVGIG (reference sequence). The CDR3 has 12 amino acids. Trimming pared 3 bases from V and 0 bases from J, leaving 5 bases between. This CDR3 is CAWRHMNTEAFF. The DNA of the CDR3 is TGTGCCTGGAGACACATGAACACTGAAGCTTTCTTT.

The V and J genes are TRBV7-9 and TRBJ2-3; TRBD1 might be the D (5 bases). With 0 bases removed from V and 4 bases from J, the gap between germline ends came to 8 bases. The CDR3 consists of 14 residues. CDR1 is SEHNR and CDR2 is FQNEAQ in the germline V gene (reference sequence). CDR3 region: CASSLAEGADTQYF. CDR3 bases: TGTGCCAGCAGCTTAGCGGAAGGGGCAGATACGCAGTATTTT.

The chain recombines TRBV29-1 with TRBJ2-7; the match to TRBD2 covers 13 bases. With V trimmed by 4 bases and J by 2 bases, 2 bases remained unmatched. The CDR3 sequence is 14 residues long. CDR1 and CDR2 from the germline V gene are SQVTM and ANQGSEA. CDR3 sequence reads: CSVGGTSGTYEQYF. CDR3 DNA sequence: TGCAGCGTTGGGGGGACTAGCGGGACCTACGAGCAGTACTTC.

About this clone: Other DNA sequences within the sample encode an identical CDR3. The chain employs TRBV11-2 and TRBJ2-7; TRBD2 agrees at 11 bases. This CDR3 is 14 amino acids long. Germline lookup yields CDR1 SGHAT and CDR2 FQNNGV. J gave up 3 bases and V 5 bases, and 3 bases lay outside the gene matches. CDR3 nucleotide sequence: TGTGCCAGCAGCCTCGGACTAGCGGGCTACGAGCAGTACTTC. Amino acid sequence: CASSLGLAGYEQYF.

The chain recombines TRBV5-1 with TRBJ1-1; TRBD1 is a possible D gene (5 bases). V gave up 4 bases and J gave up 5 bases, with 9 bases separating them. CDR1 SGHRS and CDR2 YFSETQ come from the germline V gene. The CDR3 runs to 12 residues. The DNA of the CDR3 is TGCGCCAGCAGCCGTTCAGGGACTGAAGCTTTCTTT. Its translation is CASSRSGTEAFF. The full variable domain, rest sourced from reference TRBV5-1 and TRBJ1-1, is KAGVTQTPRYLIKTRGQQVTLSCSPISGHRSVSWYQQTPGQGLQFLFEYFSETQRNKGNFPGRFSGRQFSNSRSEMNVSTLELGDSALYLCASSRSGTEAFFGQGTRLTVV.

The chain recombines TRBV7-9 with TRBJ2-7; 9 bases map to TRBD2. Germline CDR1 reads SEHNR; CDR2 reads FQNEAQ (reference sequence). The CDR3 length is 17 residues. J lost 3 bases, V lost 0 bases, and 9 bases had no gene match. CDR3 coding DNA: TGTGCCAGCAGCTTAGCGCTGGTAGCGGGAGCTCTCTACGAGCAGTACTTC. Its protein is CASSLALVAGALYEQYF.

V usage is TRBV7-7 and J usage is TRBJ2-1; 11 bases line up with TRBD2. Germline V lookup: CDR1 SSHAT, CDR2 FNYEAQ (reference sequence). The CDR3 runs 13 residues. The CDR3 here is CASGRAGYNEQFF. CDR3 sequence (DNA): TGTGCTAGCGGGAGGGCCGGTTACAATGAGCAGTTCTTC.

The chain carries TRBV5-1 and TRBJ2-2; TRBD2 aligns across 7 bases. Germline CDR1 is SGHRS and CDR2 is YFSETQ. V lost 4 bases to trimming and J lost 0 bases; unmatched junction nucleotides: 3. The CDR3 is made up of 15 amino acids. The CDR3, as DNA: TGCGCCAGCAGCCAACTAGCGTCGAACACCGGGGAGCTGTTTTTT. Its protein is CASSQLASNTGELFF. The full variable domain, rest sourced from reference TRBV5-1 and TRBJ2-2, is KAGVTQTPRYLIKTRGQQVTLSCSPISGHRSVSWYQQTPGQGLQFLFEYFSETQRNKGNFPGRFSGRQFSNSRSEMNVSTLELGDSALYLCASSQLASNTGELFFGEGSRLTVL.

This chain joins TRBV19 and TRBJ1-1; the match to TRBD1 covers 9 bases. This CDR3 has 15 residues. Unmatched junction bases numbered 14, after V lost 4 bases and J lost 11 bases. Germline V gene lookup returns CDR1 LNHDA and CDR2 SQIVND (reference sequence). The CDR3 region has the DNA TGTGCCAGTAGTACCCAGACAGGGGGAAGGAAAGGGGCTTTCTTT. It encodes CASSTQTGGRKGAFF.

The CDR3 loop is CASSFRGMNTEAFF. CDR3 sequence (DNA): TGTGCCAGCAGCTTCAGGGGGATGAACACTGAAGCTTTCTTT. The chain links TRBV7-9 to TRBJ1-1, with 7 bases fitting TRBD1. The germline gives CDR1 SEHNR, CDR2 FQNEAQ (reference sequence). The CDR3 loop spans 14 amino acids. The V and J ends lost 3 bases and 0 bases, in that order; junction bases with no gene match: 1.

This clone was found a few times. The V and J genes are TRBV5-6 and TRBJ2-1; 8 bases map to TRBD2. CDR1 is SGHDT, CDR2 YYEEEE, per germline. V shed 2 bases, J shed 4 bases, and the junction held 8 bases outside the gene matches. The CDR3 is 16 residues long. This chain's CDR3 is CASSFPATSGYNEQFF. CDR3 DNA: TGTGCCAGCAGCTTCCCCGCTACTAGCGGTTACAATGAGCAGTTCTTC. The full variable domain, with the rest looked up from reference TRBV5-6 and TRBJ2-1, is DAGVTQSPTHLIKTRGQQVTLRCSPKSGHDTVSWYQQALGQGPQFIFQYYEEEERQRGNFPDRFSGHQFPNYSSELNVNALLLGDSALYLCASSFPATSGYNEQFFGPGTRLTVL.